These 18 T cell receptor beta chains were all obtained from the same sample, sequenced in a study of T cell responses to AZD1222 COVID-19 vaccine. The repertoire was sequenced with immunoSEQ multiplex PCR; TCRdb's copy has only in-frame clones and lacks some. The sample carries some 79,000 clones, roughly 80% recorded once. The sample was peripheral blood, taken 28 days after the second AZD1222 dose. These receptors originate from an adult who received the AZD1222 COVID-19 vaccine.

DNA of the CDR3: TGTGCCAGTAGTATATCCGGGGGTCTTTCCTACGAGCAGTACTTC. This translates into CASSISGGLSYEQYF. J is TRBJ2-7 and V is TRBV19, with a possible D match to TRBD2 (6 bases). This CDR3 spans 15 amino acids. The V end lost 2 bases, the J end lost 1 base, and 12 bases lay between the germline ends. The germline V gene encodes CDR1 LNHDA and CDR2 SQIVND (reference sequence).

J is TRBJ2-3 and V is TRBV6-5; a weak D match, TRBD1 (5 bases). V lost 5 bases and J lost 6, with 18 bases in between. Germline V CDR1 and CDR2: MNHEY, SVGAGI. The CDR3 has 15 amino acids. CDR3 DNA: TGTGCCAGCAGTCCTTTGTTAGGGGCCGGGGATACGCAGTATTTT. It encodes CASSPLLGAGDTQYF.

The V gene is TRBV28, the J gene TRBJ1-2; D uncertain. This CDR3 region has 13 residues. Germline-derived CDR1 and CDR2 are MDHEN and SYDVKM. V was clipped by 4 bases and J by 4 bases, with 10 bases between them. The CDR3 spells CASSSEYLYGYTF. CDR3 coding DNA: TGTGCCAGCAGTTCCGAATACCTCTATGGCTACACCTTC.

V usage is TRBV19 and J usage is TRBJ2-1; 10 bases are a match to TRBD2. J lost 2 bases, V lost 7 bases, and 5 bases had no gene match. The CDR3 has 15 amino acids. Germline CDR1 LNHDA, CDR2 SQIVND (reference sequence). The CDR3 region has the DNA TGTGCCAGTACCCTAGCGGGAGCCCCCTACAATGAGCAGTTCTTC. Its translation: CASTLAGAPYNEQFF.

This chain connects TRBV3-1 (or the pseudogene TRBV3-2) to TRBJ2-5; perhaps TRBD2 as D (6 bases). V lost 1 base and J lost 3, with 15 bases in between. The CDR3 is 16 residues long. Per the germline V gene, CDR1 is LGHDT and CDR2 is YNNKEL (reference sequence). The CDR3 here is CASSQVRTTGKETQYF. In DNA form, the CDR3 reads TGTGCCAGCAGCCAAGTTCGGACTACGGGGAAAGAGACCCAGTACTTC.

Only a few counts were recorded for this clone. The gene calls are TRBV6-2 or TRBV6-3 and TRBJ2-3; D remains unclear. The CDR3 totals 13 residues. V dropped 4 bases and J dropped 2 bases, with 7 bases sitting between them. The germline V gene has CDR1 MNHEY and CDR2 SVGEGT. The CDR3 coding sequence is TGTGCCAGCAGTTTAAGAACCACAGATACGCAGTATTTT. Translation: CASSLRTTDTQYF.

J is TRBJ1-6 and V is TRBV5-1; D is unclear. Germline values: CDR1 SGHRS, CDR2 YFSETQ. This CDR3 has 15 residues. The V and J ends lost 0 bases and 7 bases respectively, with 11 bases between them. The CDR3 region is CASSLGGVGNSPLHF. The CDR3 DNA is TGCGCCAGCAGCTTGGGTGGGGTGGGCAATTCACCCCTCCACTTT.

The V and J genes are TRBV28 and TRBJ1-1; tentatively, D is TRBD1 (6 bases). This CDR3 contains 18 residues. Germline V CDR1 and CDR2: MDHEN, SYDVKM. Trimming pared 5 bases from V and 4 bases from J, leaving 26 bases between. The CDR3 is CASSPPAGIQGWGTEAFF. Written as DNA, the CDR3 is TGTGCCAGCAGTCCCCCTGCGGGAATTCAGGGGTGGGGCACTGAAGCTTTCTTT. The full variable domain, rest sourced from reference TRBV28 and TRBJ1-1, is DVKVTQSSRYLVKRTGEKVFLECVQDMDHENMFWYRQDPGLGLRLIYFSYDVKMKEKGDIPEGYSVSREKKERFSLILESASTNQTSMYLCASSPPAGIQGWGTEAFFGQGTRLTVV.

The chain recombines TRBV4-3 with TRBJ2-2; 9 bases agree with TRBD2. The V gene's germline CDR1 is LGHNA and CDR2 YSLEER. Unmatched junction bases numbered 4, after V lost 4 bases and J lost 1 base. CDR3 length: 16 residues. CDR3 sequence: CASSLRLAVNTGELFF. As DNA, the CDR3 is TGCGCCAGCAGCCTTAGACTAGCGGTGAACACCGGGGAGCTGTTTTTT.

The J gene is TRBJ1-1, the V gene TRBV27; 7 bases match TRBD1. The CDR3 runs to 14 residues. The junction had 10 bases not matched to a gene; V was cut back by 7 bases and J by 5 bases. Germline CDR1 reads MNHEY; CDR2 reads SMNVEV (reference sequence). The CDR3 is CASTRQGGQTEAFF. The CDR3 DNA is TGTGCCAGCACGAGACAGGGAGGGCAGACTGAAGCTTTCTTT.

This chain connects TRBV27 to TRBJ2-3, with D unclear. CDR1 and CDR2 (germline): MNHEY, SMNVEV (reference sequence). The CDR3 totals 13 residues. Deletions cut 5 bases from V and 0 bases from J, with 6 bases between. CDR3 protein: CASSPSSTDTQYF. In DNA, the CDR3 is TGTGCCAGCAGTCCCTCTAGCACAGATACGCAGTATTTT.

This clone was seen only once. This chain uses TRBV18 with TRBJ1-2, with TRBD1 as a possible D gene (5 bases). The CDR3 sequence is 14 residues long. Germline CDR1 KGHSH, CDR2 LQKENI. V shed 3 bases and J shed 8 bases, with 16 bases lying between them. The CDR3 protein is CASSPDRFGGGYTF. CDR3 nucleotide sequence: TGTGCCAGCTCACCGGATCGGTTCGGGGGGGGCTACACCTTC.

V usage is TRBV19 and J usage is TRBJ2-3; D might be TRBD1 (6 bases). Germline-derived CDR1 and CDR2 are LNHDA and SQIVND (reference sequence). V lost 6 bases, J lost 2 bases, and 21 bases lay in between. This CDR3 has 17 residues. In DNA form, the CDR3 reads TGTGCCAGTAGCAACGGATTCCGGGACACATACACAGATACGCAGTATTTT. The encoded protein is CASSNGFRDTYTDTQYF. Based on the CDR3 plus reference TRBV19 and TRBJ2-3, the full variable domain is DGGITQSPKYLFRKEGQNVTLSCEQNLNHDAMYWYRQDPGQGLRLIYYSQIVNDFQKGDIAEGYSVSREKKESFPLTVTSAQKNPTAFYLCASSNGFRDTYTDTQYFGPGTRLTVL.

V usage is TRBV7-9 and J usage is TRBJ1-6; D unresolved. The CDR3 covers 14 residues. V dropped 0 bases and J dropped 7 bases, with 7 bases sitting between them. Germline V CDR1 and CDR2: SEHNR, FQNEAQ (reference sequence). Written as DNA, the CDR3 is TGTGCCAGCAGCTTAGCGGTGGGGAATTCACCCCTCCACTTT. Translated, it gives CASSLAVGNSPLHF.

The chain couples TRBV28 to TRBJ1-3; 8 bases line up with TRBD1. The J segment lost 4 bases and the V segment lost 5 bases, leaving 7 bases of the junction unmatched. CDR1 MDHEN and CDR2 SYDVKM come from the germline V gene. This CDR3 has 15 amino acids. CDR3 DNA: TGTGCCAGCAGTCCCGACAGGGGATCGGGAAACACCATATATTTT. Residues: CASSPDRGSGNTIYF. Drawing the rest from reference TRBV28 and TRBJ1-3, the complete variable domain is DVKVTQSSRYLVKRTGEKVFLECVQDMDHENMFWYRQDPGLGLRLIYFSYDVKMKEKGDIPEGYSVSREKKERFSLILESASTNQTSMYLCASSPDRGSGNTIYFGEGSWLTVV.

V is TRBV30 and J is TRBJ1-2; D gene unclear. Germline V gene lookup returns CDR1 GTSNPN and CDR2 SVGIG (reference sequence). V was shortened by 0 bases and J by 8 bases, with 16 bases between the two germline ends. The CDR3 has 14 amino acids. This CDR3 reads CAWSVERRSIGYTF. CDR3 nucleotide sequence: TGTGCCTGGAGTGTAGAACGCCGGTCTATAGGCTACACCTTC.

The rearrangement links TRBV18 to TRBJ1-4, with D perhaps TRBD1 (5 bases). CDR3 length: 13 amino acids. Germline CDR1 reads KGHSH; CDR2 reads LQKENI. V was trimmed by 4 bases and J by 6 bases, leaving 9 bases between them. This CDR3 reads CASSLGADEKLFF. CDR3 DNA sequence: TGTGCCAGCTCACTAGGGGCCGATGAAAAACTGTTTTTT.

CDR3 DNA: TGTGCCAGCAGCTTTTTTCTGGGACTAGCGGGACAAGAGACCCAGTACTTC. It specifies CASSFFLGLAGQETQYF. J is TRBJ2-5 and V is TRBV5-6, with 13 bases fitting TRBD2. The trim removed 2 bases at V and 2 bases at J, leaving 6 bases unmatched. Looked up from germline, CDR1 is SGHDT and CDR2 is YYEEEE. CDR3 length: 17 residues. Full variable domain (remainder filled in from reference TRBV5-6 and TRBJ2-5): DAGVTQSPTHLIKTRGQQVTLRCSPKSGHDTVSWYQQALGQGPQFIFQYYEEEERQRGNFPDRFSGHQFPNYSSELNVNALLLGDSALYLCASSFFLGLAGQETQYFGPGTRLLVL.